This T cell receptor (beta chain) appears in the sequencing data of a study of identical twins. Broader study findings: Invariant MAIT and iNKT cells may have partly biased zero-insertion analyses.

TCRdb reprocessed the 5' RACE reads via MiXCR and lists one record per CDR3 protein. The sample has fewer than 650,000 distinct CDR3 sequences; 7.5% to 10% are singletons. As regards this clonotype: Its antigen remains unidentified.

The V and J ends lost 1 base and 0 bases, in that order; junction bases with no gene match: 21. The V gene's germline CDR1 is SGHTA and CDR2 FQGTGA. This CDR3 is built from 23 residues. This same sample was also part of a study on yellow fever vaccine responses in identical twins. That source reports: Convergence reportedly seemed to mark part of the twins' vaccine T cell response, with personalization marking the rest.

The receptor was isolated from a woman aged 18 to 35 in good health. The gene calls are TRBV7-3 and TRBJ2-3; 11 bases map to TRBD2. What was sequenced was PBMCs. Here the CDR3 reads CASSLIAGGLQPRPERSTDTQYF. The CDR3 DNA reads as TGTGCCAGCAGCTTAATAGCGGGAGGGCTTCAACCCCGACCGGAACGAAGCACAGATACGCAGTATTTT. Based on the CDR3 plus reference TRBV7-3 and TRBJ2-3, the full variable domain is GAGVSQTPSNKVTEKGKYVELRCDPISGHTALYWYRQSLGQGPEFLIYFQGTGAADDSGLPNDRFFAVRPEGSVSTLKIQRTERGDSAVYLCASSLIAGGLQPRPERSTDTQYFGPGTRLTVL.